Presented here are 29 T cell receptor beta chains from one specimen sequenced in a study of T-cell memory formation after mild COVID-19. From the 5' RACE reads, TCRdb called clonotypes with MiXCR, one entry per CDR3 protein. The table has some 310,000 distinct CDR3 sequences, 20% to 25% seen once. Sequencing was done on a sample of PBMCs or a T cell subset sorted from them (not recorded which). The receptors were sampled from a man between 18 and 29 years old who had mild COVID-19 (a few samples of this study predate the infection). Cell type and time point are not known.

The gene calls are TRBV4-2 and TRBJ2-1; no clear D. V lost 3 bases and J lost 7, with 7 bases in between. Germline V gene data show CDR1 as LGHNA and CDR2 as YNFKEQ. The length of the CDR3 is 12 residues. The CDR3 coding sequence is TGTGCCAGCAGCCACCTGATAAATGAGCAGTTCTTC. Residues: CASSHLINEQFF.

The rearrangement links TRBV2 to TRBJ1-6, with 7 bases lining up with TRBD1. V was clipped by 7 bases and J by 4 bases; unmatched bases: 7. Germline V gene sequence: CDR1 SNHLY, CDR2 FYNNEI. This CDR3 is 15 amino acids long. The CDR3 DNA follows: TGTGCCAGCAAATGGCGGGACAGATATAATTCACCCCTCCACTTT. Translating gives CASKWRDRYNSPLHF. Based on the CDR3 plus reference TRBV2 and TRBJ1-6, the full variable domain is EPEVTQTPSHQVTQMGQEVILRCVPISNHLYFYWYRQILGQKVEFLVSFYNNEISEKSEIFDDQFSVERPDGSNFTLKIRSTKLEDSAMYFCASKWRDRYNSPLHFGNGTRLTVT.

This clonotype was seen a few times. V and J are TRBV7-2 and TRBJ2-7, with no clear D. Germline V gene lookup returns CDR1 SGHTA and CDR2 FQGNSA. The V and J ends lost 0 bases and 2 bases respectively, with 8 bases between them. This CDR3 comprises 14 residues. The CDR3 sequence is CASSLALVTYEQYF. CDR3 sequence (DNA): TGTGCCAGCAGCTTAGCGCTAGTGACCTACGAGCAGTACTTC.

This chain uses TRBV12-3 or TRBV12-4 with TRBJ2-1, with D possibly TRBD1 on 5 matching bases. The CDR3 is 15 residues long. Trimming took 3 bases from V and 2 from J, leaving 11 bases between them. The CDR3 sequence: CASSFGATTYNEQFF. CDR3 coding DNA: TGTGCCAGCAGTTTTGGGGCAACCACCTACAATGAGCAGTTCTTC.

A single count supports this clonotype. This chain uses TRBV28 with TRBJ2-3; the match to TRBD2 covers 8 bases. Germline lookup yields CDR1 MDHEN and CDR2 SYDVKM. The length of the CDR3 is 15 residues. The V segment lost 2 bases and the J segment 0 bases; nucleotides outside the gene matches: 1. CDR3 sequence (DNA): TGTGCCAGCAGTTTAGAGCGGGGGAGCACAGATACGCAGTATTTT. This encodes CASSLERGSTDTQYF.

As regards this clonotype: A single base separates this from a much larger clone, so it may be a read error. The CDR3 region has the DNA TGTTCCAGCAGCTTAGCCCCCCGGAGTCTTAGCACAGATACGCAGTATTTT. Protein sequence: CSSSLAPRSLSTDTQYF. The chain links TRBV11-2 to TRBJ2-3; no reliable D call. The CDR3 extends over 17 amino acids. Germline lookup yields CDR1 SGHAT and CDR2 FQNNGV.

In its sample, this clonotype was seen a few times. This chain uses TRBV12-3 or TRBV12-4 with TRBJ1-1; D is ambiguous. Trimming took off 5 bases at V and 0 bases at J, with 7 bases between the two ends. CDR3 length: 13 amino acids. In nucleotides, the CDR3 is TGTGCCAGCAGTCGAGACATGAACACTGAAGCTTTCTTT. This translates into CASSRDMNTEAFF.

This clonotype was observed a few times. CDR3: CASSIGLASPYEQYF. The DNA of the CDR3 is TGTGCCAGCAGCATTGGACTAGCCTCACCCTACGAGCAGTACTTC. The rearrangement links TRBV9 to TRBJ2-7, with 8 nucleotides matching TRBD2. This CDR3 has 15 amino acids. Germline CDR1 and CDR2: SGDLS and YYNGEE. Losses at the gene ends were 4 bases for V and 2 bases for J; bases not matched to a gene: 8.

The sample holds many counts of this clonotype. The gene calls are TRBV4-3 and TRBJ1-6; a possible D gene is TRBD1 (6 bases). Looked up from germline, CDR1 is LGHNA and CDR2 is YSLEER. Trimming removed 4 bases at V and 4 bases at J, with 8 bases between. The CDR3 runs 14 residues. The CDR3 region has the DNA TGCGCCAGCAGCCTACAGGGTTATAATTCACCCCTCCACTTT. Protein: CASSLQGYNSPLHF.

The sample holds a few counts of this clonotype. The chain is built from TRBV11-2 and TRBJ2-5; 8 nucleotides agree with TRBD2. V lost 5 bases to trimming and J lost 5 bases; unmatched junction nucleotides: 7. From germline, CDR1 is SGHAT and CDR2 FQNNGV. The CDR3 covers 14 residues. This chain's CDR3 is CASSRGGGGETQYF. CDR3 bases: TGTGCCAGCAGCCGGGGGGGCGGTGGGGAGACCCAGTACTTC.

The CDR3: CASSYEGGRTYEQYF. The DNA of the CDR3 is TGTGCCAGCAGTTACGAGGGAGGGAGGACCTACGAGCAGTACTTC. The chain couples TRBV6-5 to TRBJ2-7; 7 bases fit TRBD2. The CDR3 is 15 amino acids. Germline CDR1 and CDR2: MNHEY and SVGAGI. V shed 2 bases and J 2 bases; nucleotides not matched to a gene: 6.

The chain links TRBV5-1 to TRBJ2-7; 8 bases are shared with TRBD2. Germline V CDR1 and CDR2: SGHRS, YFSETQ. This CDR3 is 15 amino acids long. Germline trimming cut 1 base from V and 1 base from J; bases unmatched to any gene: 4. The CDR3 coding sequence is TGCGCCAGCAGCTTGCGTGGCGGGGGGTCCTACGAGCAGTACGTC. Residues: CASSLRGGGSYEQYV.

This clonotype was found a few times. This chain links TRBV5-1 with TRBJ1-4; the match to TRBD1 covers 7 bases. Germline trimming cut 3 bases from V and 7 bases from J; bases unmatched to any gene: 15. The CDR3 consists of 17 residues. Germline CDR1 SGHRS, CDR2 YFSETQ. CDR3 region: CASSSSSGGFFGEKLFF. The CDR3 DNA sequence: TGCGCCAGCAGCTCATCATCAGGGGGATTCTTTGGTGAAAAACTGTTTTTT.

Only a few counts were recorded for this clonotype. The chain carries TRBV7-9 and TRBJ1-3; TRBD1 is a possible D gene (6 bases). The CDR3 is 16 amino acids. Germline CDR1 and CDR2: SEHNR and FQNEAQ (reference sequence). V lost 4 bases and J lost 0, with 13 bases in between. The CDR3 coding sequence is TGTGCCAGCAGCTCGCGCCGGGGGCGCTCTGGAAACACCATATATTTT. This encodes CASSSRRGRSGNTIYF.

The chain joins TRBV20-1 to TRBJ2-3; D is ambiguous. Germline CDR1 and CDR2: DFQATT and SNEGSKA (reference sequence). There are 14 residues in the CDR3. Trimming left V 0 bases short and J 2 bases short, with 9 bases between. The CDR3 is CSARDWAVTDTQYF. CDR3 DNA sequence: TGCAGTGCTAGAGATTGGGCAGTCACAGATACGCAGTATTTT.

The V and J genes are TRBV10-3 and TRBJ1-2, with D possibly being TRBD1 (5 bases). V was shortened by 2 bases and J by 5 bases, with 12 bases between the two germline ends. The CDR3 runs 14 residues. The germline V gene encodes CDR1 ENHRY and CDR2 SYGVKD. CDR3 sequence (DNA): TGTGCCATCAGTGAGGAGGGGATCAGTTATGGCTACACCTTC. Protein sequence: CAISEEGISYGYTF.

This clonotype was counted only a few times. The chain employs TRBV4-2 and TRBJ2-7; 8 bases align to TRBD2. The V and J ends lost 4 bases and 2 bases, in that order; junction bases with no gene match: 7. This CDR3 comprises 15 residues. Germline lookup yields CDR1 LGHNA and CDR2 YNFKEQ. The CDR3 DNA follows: TGTGCCAGCAGCCGGGATCAGCGGGGGACCTACGAGCAGTACTTC. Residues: CASSRDQRGTYEQYF.

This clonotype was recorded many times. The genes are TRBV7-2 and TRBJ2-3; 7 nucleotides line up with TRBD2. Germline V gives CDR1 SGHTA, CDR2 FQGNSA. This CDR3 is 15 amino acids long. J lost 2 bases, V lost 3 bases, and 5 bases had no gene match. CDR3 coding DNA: TGTGCCAGCAGCTTTCGAGCGGGGAACACAGATACGCAGTATTTT. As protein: CASSFRAGNTDTQYF. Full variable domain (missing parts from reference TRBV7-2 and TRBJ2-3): GAGVSQSPSNKVTEKGKDVELRCDPISGHTALYWYRQSLGQGLEFLIYFQGNSAPDKSGLPSDRFSAERTGGSVSTLTIQRTQQEDSAVYLCASSFRAGNTDTQYFGPGTRLTVL.

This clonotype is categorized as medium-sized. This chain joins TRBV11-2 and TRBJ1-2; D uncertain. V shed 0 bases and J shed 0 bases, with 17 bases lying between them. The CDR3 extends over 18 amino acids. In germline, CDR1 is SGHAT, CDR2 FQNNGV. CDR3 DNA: TGTGCCAGCAGCTTAGATCCCTTCTTAGGACGGCCTAACTATGGCTACACCTTC. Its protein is CASSLDPFLGRPNYGYTF.

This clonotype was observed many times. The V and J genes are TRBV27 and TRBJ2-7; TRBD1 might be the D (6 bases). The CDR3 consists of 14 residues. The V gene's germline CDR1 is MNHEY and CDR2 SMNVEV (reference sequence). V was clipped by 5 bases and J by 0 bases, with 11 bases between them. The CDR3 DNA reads TGTGCCAGCAGTCCGGGACACAGCTCCTACGAGCAGTACGTC. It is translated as CASSPGHSSYEQYV.

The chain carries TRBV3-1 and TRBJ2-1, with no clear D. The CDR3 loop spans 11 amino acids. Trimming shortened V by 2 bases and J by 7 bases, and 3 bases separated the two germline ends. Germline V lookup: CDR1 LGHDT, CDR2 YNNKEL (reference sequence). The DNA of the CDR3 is TGTGCCAGCAGCCAAAAGAATGAGCAGTTCTTC. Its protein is CASSQKNEQFF.

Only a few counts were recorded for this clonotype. CDR3 sequence: CAISEHRDRDTSGETQYF. In DNA form, the CDR3 reads TGTGCCATCAGTGAACACCGGGACAGGGATACGTCAGGGGAGACCCAGTACTTC. The V call is TRBV10-3, the J call TRBJ2-5, with TRBD1 matching 9 bases. V shed 3 bases and J 5 bases; nucleotides not matched to a gene: 16. The CDR3 sequence is 18 residues long. From germline, CDR1 is ENHRY and CDR2 SYGVKD.

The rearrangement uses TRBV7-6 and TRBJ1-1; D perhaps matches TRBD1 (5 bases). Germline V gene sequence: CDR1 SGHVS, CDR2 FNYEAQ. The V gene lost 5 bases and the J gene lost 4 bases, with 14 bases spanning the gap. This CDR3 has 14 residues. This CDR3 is CASSVTAGGTEAFF. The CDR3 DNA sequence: TGTGCCAGCAGCGTGACCGCGGGGGGCACTGAAGCTTTCTTT.

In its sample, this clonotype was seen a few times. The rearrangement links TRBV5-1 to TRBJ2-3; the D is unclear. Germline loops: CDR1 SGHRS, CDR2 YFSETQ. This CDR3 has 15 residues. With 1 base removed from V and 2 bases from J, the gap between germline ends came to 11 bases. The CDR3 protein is CASSLSSYYTDTQYF. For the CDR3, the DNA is TGCGCCAGCAGCTTGTCGTCCTATTACACAGATACGCAGTATTTT.

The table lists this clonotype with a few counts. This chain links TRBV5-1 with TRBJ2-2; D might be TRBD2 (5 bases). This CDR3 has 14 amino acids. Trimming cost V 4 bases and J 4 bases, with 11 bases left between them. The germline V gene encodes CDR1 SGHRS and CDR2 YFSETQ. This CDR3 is CASSIRDLTGELFF. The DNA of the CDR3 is TGCGCCAGCAGCATCCGGGATCTCACCGGGGAGCTGTTTTTT.

Here the CDR3 reads CSAPRSGGIYNEQFF. DNA of the CDR3: TGCAGTGCTCCCCGAAGCGGGGGGATCTACAATGAGCAGTTCTTC. The rearrangement joins TRBV20-1 to TRBJ2-1; TRBD2 agrees at 9 bases. The CDR3 contains 15 residues. CDR1 DFQATT and CDR2 SNEGSKA come from the germline V gene (reference sequence). The trim removed 5 bases at V and 3 bases at J, leaving 8 bases unmatched.

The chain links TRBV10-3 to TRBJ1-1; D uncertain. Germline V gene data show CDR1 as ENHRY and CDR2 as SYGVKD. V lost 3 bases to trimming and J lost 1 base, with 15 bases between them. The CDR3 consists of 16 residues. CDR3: CAISDPPSTGNTEAFF. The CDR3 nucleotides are TGTGCCATCAGTGACCCCCCCTCGACGGGGAACACTGAAGCTTTCTTT.

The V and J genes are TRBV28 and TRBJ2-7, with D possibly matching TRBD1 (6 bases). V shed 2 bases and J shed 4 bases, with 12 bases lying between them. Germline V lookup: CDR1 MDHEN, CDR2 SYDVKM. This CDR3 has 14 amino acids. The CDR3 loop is CASSLDRSAYEQYV. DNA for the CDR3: TGTGCCAGCAGTTTAGACAGGTCCGCATACGAGCAGTACGTC.

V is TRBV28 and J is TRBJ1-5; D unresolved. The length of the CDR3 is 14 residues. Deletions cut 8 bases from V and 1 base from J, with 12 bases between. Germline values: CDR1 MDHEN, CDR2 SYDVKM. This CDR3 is CASVGPLSNQPQHF. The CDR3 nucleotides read TGTGCCAGCGTCGGCCCCCTAAGCAATCAGCCCCAGCATTTT.